The sequence of this T cell receptor beta chain was determined in a study of Tregs in tolerant kidney transplant recipients. About the research overall: After about 6 days with irradiated graft donor PBMCs, CFSE-labeled recipient PBMCs were FACS-sorted.

Germline V gene sequence: CDR1 SGDLS, CDR2 YYNGEE. V was shortened by 0 bases and J by 3 bases, with 9 bases between the two germline ends. CDR3 length equals 14 residues. General study findings and limits: This study did not directly address biological reproducibility. The small number of patients limits these findings pending further validation. Expanding Tregs on activated donor B cells appeared to best identify donor-specific TCRbeta clones.

As regards this clone: As yet, its antigen is unknown.

Only in-frame clones appear in the TCRdb table, and some are missing; sequencing was by immunoSEQ multiplex PCR. The table shows some 4,100 clones, with around 58% occurring only once. Sample: CD8+ T cells from blood cultured with allogeneic cells. The J gene is TRBJ1-1, the V gene TRBV9, with TRBD1 as a possible D gene (6 bases). The sequence was collected from a human donor in good health. The CDR3 is CASSVGTGYTEAFF. The CDR3 region has the DNA TGTGCCAGCAGCGTAGGTACAGGGTACACTGAAGCTTTCTTT.